The 23 T cell receptor beta chains reported below all come from one sample, sequenced in a study of CD8 T cells in Susac syndrome. It was with random hexamers that roughly 0.45 to 1 ug RNA was reverse transcribed. TCRdb independently ran MiXCR on the immunoSEQ multiplex PCR reads; one entry per CDR3 protein. Altogether some 300,000 distinct CDR3 sequences are present, approximately 91% being singletons, with the ten largest covering 0.18%. Sequencing input: CD8+ T cells from PBMCs. These receptors came from a human donor with multiple sclerosis.

The chain uses TRBV7-9 and TRBJ2-3, with 9 bases matching TRBD1. V was pared by 11 bases and J by 6 bases, with 15 bases of the junction left unmatched. CDR3 size: 15 residues. Looked up from germline, CDR1 is SEHNR and CDR2 is FQNEAQ (reference sequence). The CDR3 reads CAGAEDRGVGDTQYF. The CDR3 region has the DNA TGTGCCGGAGCCGAGGACAGGGGAGTCGGGGATACGCAGTATTTT.

The gene calls are TRBV7-9 and TRBJ2-1; no firm D call. Germline-derived CDR1 and CDR2 are SEHNR and FQNEAQ (reference sequence). The CDR3 runs to 15 residues. V lost 5 bases and J 5 bases, leaving 16 bases between the germline ends. CDR3 sequence: CASSPPAGSHNEQFF. The CDR3 bases are TGTGCCAGCAGCCCCCCAGCTGGGTCCCACAATGAGCAGTTCTTC.

The V call is TRBV12-3 or TRBV12-4, the J call TRBJ2-7; D unresolved. The CDR3 has 12 residues. The ends were cut back, 5 bases at V and 3 bases at J, with 8 bases in the middle. The CDR3 sequence: CASSEGFYEQYF. The CDR3 region has the DNA TGTGCCAGCAGTGAAGGATTCTACGAGCAGTACTTC.

This clonotype was observed a single time. The gene calls are TRBV20-1 and TRBJ1-5, with D unresolved. Germline V CDR1 and CDR2: DFQATT, SNEGSKA (reference sequence). CDR3 length: 12 amino acids. Trimming pared 3 bases from V and 5 bases from J, leaving 8 bases between. The CDR3 sequence: CSARPLDQPQHF. CDR3 nucleotide sequence: TGCAGTGCTAGGCCCTTAGATCAGCCCCAGCATTTT.

The genes are TRBV6-2 or TRBV6-3 and TRBJ2-4; possible D gene TRBD1, 7 bases. Per germline, CDR1 MNHEY and CDR2 SVGEGT. This CDR3 comprises 16 residues. V dropped 6 bases and J dropped 3 bases, with 18 bases sitting between them. CDR3 nucleotides: TGTGCCAGCAGACCGGGGGACAGCAATTACAAAAACATTCAGTACTTC. This gives the protein CASRPGDSNYKNIQYF.

V gene TRBV6-2 or TRBV6-3 combines with J gene TRBJ2-5; 9 bases line up with TRBD1. The CDR3 contains 17 residues. Germline lookup yields CDR1 MNHEY and CDR2 SVGEGT. The V segment lost 3 bases and the J segment 2 bases; nucleotides outside the gene matches: 10. The CDR3 reads CASSYPSGQGHQETQYF. The CDR3 DNA follows: TGTGCCAGCAGTTATCCTTCGGGACAGGGACATCAAGAGACCCAGTACTTC.

This clonotype came up once. The chain is built from TRBV12-3 or TRBV12-4 and TRBJ2-7; weak D call: TRBD1 (5 bases). V gave up 6 bases and J gave up 5 bases, with 20 bases separating them. The CDR3 covers 15 residues. This chain's CDR3 is CASSRGLRAVDEQYF. The CDR3, as DNA: TGTGCCAGCAGCAGAGGCCTCAGGGCGGTCGACGAGCAGTACTTC.

This clonotype was detected a few times. This chain connects TRBV28 to TRBJ2-7; D gene unclear. V lost 3 bases, J lost 3 bases, and 12 bases lay in between. Germline V gene data show CDR1 as MDHEN and CDR2 as SYDVKM. The CDR3 covers 14 residues. DNA of the CDR3: TGTGCCAGCAGTTTGCGGCAGGTTAGCTACGAGCAGTACTTC. Encoded protein: CASSLRQVSYEQYF.

This chain joins TRBV4-1 and TRBJ1-5; D perhaps matches TRBD1 (6 bases). The V end lost 1 base, the J end lost 4 bases, and 11 bases lay between the germline ends. The CDR3 has 15 residues. Germline-derived CDR1 and CDR2 are MGHRA and YSYEKL. Here the CDR3 reads CASSQVTGENQPQHF. DNA for the CDR3: TGCGCCAGCAGCCAAGTGACAGGCGAGAATCAGCCCCAGCATTTT.

The genes are TRBV4-1 and TRBJ1-3; maybe TRBD1 (5 bases). This CDR3 comprises 17 residues. CDR1 is MGHRA, CDR2 YSYEKL, per germline. Trimming took 3 bases from V and 0 from J, leaving 15 bases between them. In nucleotides, the CDR3 is TGCGCCAGCAGCCAGCAGGGACGGCCGATCTCTGGAAACACCATATATTTT. This codes for CASSQQGRPISGNTIYF.

The chain carries TRBV2 and TRBJ2-5; no reliable D call. Germline values: CDR1 SNHLY, CDR2 FYNNEI. V shed 7 bases and J shed 1 base, with 7 bases lying between them. The CDR3 sequence is 12 residues long. The CDR3 spells CASNRAQETQYF. The DNA of the CDR3 is TGTGCCAGCAACCGAGCCCAAGAGACCCAGTACTTC.

The rearrangement joins TRBV30 to TRBJ1-1; D is perhaps TRBD1 (5 bases). The CDR3 has 17 residues. Trimming pared 2 bases from V and 0 bases from J, leaving 19 bases between. From germline, CDR1 is GTSNPN and CDR2 SVGIG (reference sequence). CDR3 amino acids: CAWSPPNGRGVNTEAFF. For the CDR3, the DNA is TGTGCCTGGAGTCCACCCAATGGGCGAGGGGTGAACACTGAAGCTTTCTTT.

The chain links TRBV4-1 to TRBJ1-4; D may be TRBD1 (5 bases). The length of the CDR3 is 16 residues. CDR1 is MGHRA, CDR2 YSYEKL, per germline. Trimming shortened V by 0 bases and J by 1 base, and 9 bases separated the two germline ends. The CDR3 is CASSQDDGGTNEKLFF. For the CDR3, the DNA is TGCGCCAGCAGCCAAGATGACGGGGGAACTAATGAAAAACTGTTTTTT.

The chain has TRBV6-6 and TRBJ2-1, with 8 bases lining up with TRBD1. This CDR3 is built from 15 residues. Germline V CDR1 and CDR2: MNHNY, SVGAGI (reference sequence). The V gene end was trimmed by 7 bases and the J gene end by 5 bases; junction bases not matched to a gene: 10. The chain's CDR3 is CASTWTGWGHNEQFF. CDR3 bases: TGTGCCAGCACCTGGACAGGGTGGGGACACAATGAGCAGTTCTTC.

The chain uses TRBV20-1 and TRBJ2-3, with TRBD2 matching 7 bases. Losses at the gene ends were 5 bases for V and 0 bases for J; bases not matched to a gene: 11. The CDR3 is made up of 16 amino acids. CDR1 and CDR2 (germline): DFQATT, SNEGSKA (reference sequence). CDR3 loop: CSAVPPPSGSTDTQYF. In DNA form, the CDR3 reads TGCAGTGCTGTACCCCCCCCTAGCGGAAGCACAGATACGCAGTATTTT.

The J gene is TRBJ2-1, the V gene TRBV3-1, with D possibly called TRBD1 or TRBD2 (5 bases each). CDR1 and CDR2 (germline): LGHDT, YNNKEL (reference sequence). The CDR3 totals 16 residues. Trimming left V 1 base short and J 8 bases short, with 18 bases between. Here the CDR3 DNA reads TGTGCCAGCAGCCAAGTGGGGGACCTTCATTGGGATGAGCAGTTCTTC. Protein: CASSQVGDLHWDEQFF.

This clonotype was recorded once. The J gene is TRBJ2-4, the V gene TRBV6-2 or TRBV6-3; D possibly uses TRBD1 or TRBD2 (5 bases each). Germline V CDR1 and CDR2: MNHEY, SVGEGT. This CDR3 has 13 residues. Trimming removed 0 bases from V and 9 bases from J, with 9 bases in between. The DNA of the CDR3 is TGTGCCAGCAGTTACTCGACTGGGGGCATTCAGTACTTC. Protein: CASSYSTGGIQYF.

Regarding this clonotype: Germline and junction disagree at one end, which may indicate a read error. V is TRBV28 and J is TRBJ2-7; 9 positions agree with TRBD1. The germline V gene has CDR1 MDHEN and CDR2 SYDVKM. The CDR3 has 11 residues. The CDR3 bases are TGTGCCAGCAGGGCCGGGACAGGGTGGCGCTTC. It yields the protein CASRAGTGWRF.

V gene TRBV9 combines with J gene TRBJ2-3, with D unresolved. The CDR3 totals 16 residues. Germline V gene data show CDR1 as SGDLS and CDR2 as YYNGEE. Between the trimmed V and J ends, which lost 4 bases and 3 bases, there was a span of 18 bases. CDR3 sequence reads: CASSHDRWTATDTQYF. The CDR3 coding sequence is TGTGCCAGCAGCCACGACCGTTGGACGGCAACAGATACGCAGTATTTT.

This chain joins TRBV4-3 and TRBJ2-2; 10 bases are a match to TRBD2. The CDR3 is 16 amino acids. J was trimmed by 6 bases and V by 1 base; bases with no gene match: 5. The germline V gene has CDR1 LGHNA and CDR2 YSLEER. The CDR3 DNA follows: TGCGCCAGCAGCCAAGCGCTAGCGGGAGAAGCCGGGGAGCTGTTTTTT. It specifies CASSQALAGEAGELFF.

The gene calls are TRBV13 and TRBJ2-1; tentatively, D is TRBD1 or TRBD2 (5 bases each). CDR1 and CDR2 (germline): PRHDT, FYEKMQ (reference sequence). V was clipped by 5 bases and J by 11 bases, with 10 bases between them. This CDR3 contains 11 residues. Here the CDR3 reads CASSDRGQQFF. The CDR3 DNA reads as TGTGCCAGCAGCGACCGGGGCCAGCAGTTCTTC. The variable domain in full, completed from reference TRBV13 and TRBJ2-1, reads AAGVIQSPRHLIKEKRETATLKCYPIPRHDTVYWYQQGPGQDPQFLISFYEKMQSDKGSIPDRFSAQQFSDYHSELNMSSLELGDSALYFCASSDRGQQFFGPGTRLTVL.

J is TRBJ2-6 and V is TRBV28, with 8 bases aligning to TRBD2. The V segment lost 5 bases and the J segment 6 bases; nucleotides outside the gene matches: 15. This CDR3 is 18 amino acids long. Germline assignment: CDR1 MDHEN and CDR2 SYDVKM. CDR3 coding DNA: TGTGCCAGCAGTATCCTGTTCGGGGGGGAAGCCGTGGCCAACGTCCTGACTTTC. Translation gives CASSILFGGEAVANVLTF.

The V and J genes are TRBV4-3 and TRBJ2-7, with 9 nucleotides matching TRBD2. The CDR3 contains 16 residues. Trimming took 0 bases from V and 6 from J; bases not matched to a gene: 9. CDR1 and CDR2 from the germline V gene are LGHNA and YSLEER. The CDR3 loop reads CASSQDSLAGYGEQYF. CDR3 nucleotide sequence: TGCGCCAGCAGCCAAGATTCGCTAGCGGGATATGGCGAGCAGTACTTC.